This entry concerns a single T cell receptor (beta chain). This specimen belongs to a study of blood T cell repertoires in COVID-19. The CDR3 loop spans 14 amino acids. Germline V gene lookup returns CDR1 MNHEY and CDR2 SVGAGI. The ends were cut back, 2 bases at V and 9 bases at J, with 17 bases in the middle. The table came from immunoSEQ multiplex PCR; TCRdb's copy has only in-frame clones and leaves some out. This sample has 150,000 to 200,000 clones, with nearly 90% found just once. This TCR came from a man between 60 and 75 years old with active or convalescent COVID-19. Material: peripheral blood. The V gene is TRBV6-5, the J gene TRBJ2-7; possible D gene TRBD1, 6 bases. The CDR3: CASSYRSPGAGQYF. The DNA for the CDR3 is TGTGCCAGCAGTTACCGTTCCCCAGGGGCAGGGCAGTACTTC.